This T cell receptor (beta chain) was sequenced in a study of cytomegalovirus exposure and HLA in healthy donors. This table comes from immunoSEQ multiplex PCR, and its TCRdb copy is limited to in-frame clones, with some not included. This table holds 150,000 to 250,000 clones, roughly 82% found once. About this clone itself: Its antigen is not known.

Study-level findings and limits: The study flagged 150 to 200 TCR beta chains as cytomegalovirus-associated.

CDR3 length equals 14 residues. Germline assignment: CDR1 SGHNT and CDR2 YYREEE (reference sequence). Trimming took off 4 bases at V and 1 base at J, with 11 bases between the two ends. This TCR was recovered from a woman between 25 and 40 years old in good health and CMV-seropositive. The chain joins TRBV5-4 to TRBJ1-1; the D is unclear. The sample comprised PBMCs. The CDR3 region has the DNA TGTGCCAGCAGCCCTCTCCCGGGGAACACTGAAGCTTTCTTT. Amino acids: CASSPLPGNTEAFF.